Presented here are 5 T cell receptor beta chains from one specimen sequenced in a study of OX40 agonist ivuxolimab in advanced cancers. Sequenced by immunoSEQ multiplex PCR; TCRdb stores in-frame clones only, minus some. The table shows over 95,000 clones, with approximately 80% occurring only once. The sample was CD4+ or CD8+ T cells sorted from blood, taken in a trial of the OX40 agonist ivuxolimab. Source of these receptors: an adult with an advanced solid tumor such as melanoma, head and neck, liver or kidney cancer.

The V call is TRBV28, the J call TRBJ1-2; a possible D gene is TRBD1 (5 bases). V was shortened by 7 bases and J by 2 bases, with 8 bases between the two germline ends. Germline V gives CDR1 MDHEN, CDR2 SYDVKM. This CDR3 is built from 12 residues. In nucleotides, the CDR3 is TGTGCCAGCACAGGGATAAACTATGGCTACACCTTC. Amino acid sequence: CASTGINYGYTF.

This chain joins TRBV19 and TRBJ1-6; no clear D. Trimming removed 7 bases from V and 0 bases from J, with 10 bases in between. Germline CDR1 and CDR2: LNHDA and SQIVND (reference sequence). The CDR3 totals 15 residues. The CDR3 DNA sequence: TGTGCCAGTACCTTGAAGAGCTCCTATAATTCACCCCTCCACTTT. Its protein product is CASTLKSSYNSPLHF.

J is TRBJ2-5 and V is TRBV18; D is perhaps TRBD1 (5 bases). Per germline, CDR1 KGHSH and CDR2 LQKENI. The V end lost 2 bases, the J end lost 2 bases, and 9 bases lay between the germline ends. The CDR3 contains 14 residues. DNA of the CDR3: TGTGCCAGCTCACCAACGGCAGGGCAAGAGACCCAGTACTTC. Amino acids: CASSPTAGQETQYF. Variable domain in full (rest from reference TRBV18 and TRBJ2-5): NAGVMQNPRHLVRRRGQEARLRCSPMKGHSHVYWYRQLPEEGLKFMVYLQKENIIDESGMPKERFSAEFPKEGPSILRIQQVVRGDSAAYFCASSPTAGQETQYFGPGTRLLVL.

V gene TRBV7-9 combines with J gene TRBJ1-1; no clear D. The CDR3 length is 14 residues. The V gene lost 0 bases and the J gene lost 4 bases, with 9 bases spanning the gap. Germline V gene sequence: CDR1 SEHNR, CDR2 FQNEAQ (reference sequence). The DNA for the CDR3 is TGTGCCAGCAGCTTAGCGCGCGAGCGCACTGAAGCTTTCTTT. It codes for CASSLARERTEAFF.

V and J are TRBV10-3 and TRBJ1-2, with D possibly being TRBD1 (6 bases). The CDR3 consists of 15 residues. V lost 7 bases, J lost 4 bases, and 19 bases lay in between. Looked up from germline, CDR1 is ENHRY and CDR2 is SYGVKD. Written as DNA, the CDR3 is TGTGCCATCAATAGCTTCCAGGACAGCCTCTATGGCTACACCTTC. It yields the protein CAINSFQDSLYGYTF.